This paragraph reports one TCR beta chain. The antigen remains undetermined. Per the germline V gene, CDR1 is SGHTA and CDR2 is FQGTGA. The CDR3 consists of 13 residues. V gave up 4 bases and J gave up 7 bases, with 13 bases separating them. Use of 60 Vbeta and 13 Jbeta primers characterized the PCR. Profiling relied on immunoSEQ multiplex PCR, and the TCRdb table lists in-frame clones only, not all of them. The table shows roughly 150,000 clones, with around 84% occurring only once. The record originates from a study of cytomegalovirus exposure and HLA in healthy donors. Points from the study as a whole: Beyond CMV serostatus, there was no information to go on about immune exposure. TRBV6-2, TRBV6-3 and some other V segments were excluded as indistinguishable.

The source is a boy younger than 10 in good health and CMV-seronegative. V gene TRBV7-3 combines with J gene TRBJ1-2; no firm D call. Sequencing used PBMCs. The CDR3 protein is CASSSADAGGYTF. Written as DNA, the CDR3 is TGTGCCAGCAGCTCCGCAGACGCGGGTGGCTACACCTTC.